Described below is a single TCR beta chain sequence and its context. Its cognate antigen is unknown. These data belong to a study of regulatory T cells in long-lasting Graves disease. Overall study findings and caveats: The sample size was small, and this may have reduced accuracy. It was in persistent disease that TRBV28, TRBJ1-2 and TRBJ2-5 were favored.

Time point described: persistent/refractory GD, antithyroid drugs over 5 years with positive TRAb. RNA isolated from PBMCs was used to make the TCR library. Patient provenance is recorded as an endocrinology department in Xi'an, China. Combining iRepertoire HTBI primers with Arm-PCR of CDR3 regions, the authors built TCR beta libraries. TCRdb re-called the multiplex PCR reads through MiXCR, storing one row per CDR3 protein. The sample has around 450,000 distinct CDR3 sequences, around a fifth seen once. Germline CDR1 and CDR2: MNHEY and SMNVEV (reference sequence). V shed 5 bases and J shed 2 bases, with 14 bases lying between them. The CDR3 has 15 amino acids.

The input for sequencing was peripheral blood mononuclear cells (PBMCs), taken when the disease was refractory, from a patient treated with antithyroid drugs. This TCR derives from a female donor with Graves disease. This chain uses TRBV27 with TRBJ2-3, with TRBD2 as a possible D gene (5 bases). Here the CDR3 reads CASSRSSTFTDTQYF. CDR3 nucleotide sequence: TGTGCCAGCAGTAGATCTAGCACCTTCACAGATACGCAGTATTTT.